The next 7 T cell receptor beta chains were all read from a single sample in a study of OX40 agonist ivuxolimab in advanced cancers. Using immunoSEQ multiplex PCR, the repertoire was profiled, and TCRdb retains in-frame clones only, with some absent. The sample consists of about 50,000 clones, roughly 82% of them appearing once. The sequences come from CD4+ or CD8+ T cells sorted from blood, collected in a trial of the OX40 agonist ivuxolimab. The receptors were sampled from an adult with an advanced solid tumor such as melanoma, head and neck, liver or kidney cancer.

The CDR3 reads CASSYPFDEQFF. The CDR3 DNA is TGTGCCAGCAGTTACCCTTTTGACGAGCAGTTCTTC. The rearrangement joins TRBV7-2 to TRBJ2-1, with D unresolved. V dropped 6 bases and J dropped 10 bases, with 13 bases sitting between them. This CDR3 is built from 12 residues. Germline V gene lookup returns CDR1 SGHTA and CDR2 FQGNSA.

This chain connects TRBV15 to TRBJ2-1; a possible D gene is TRBD2 (6 bases). V was clipped by 0 bases and J by 8 bases, with 17 bases between them. This CDR3 is 16 amino acids long. Germline values: CDR1 LNHNV, CDR2 YYDKDF (reference sequence). CDR3: CATSRDLASAVDEQFF. The CDR3 DNA is TGTGCCACCAGCAGAGATTTGGCTAGCGCGGTCGATGAGCAGTTCTTC.

This chain uses TRBV30 with TRBJ1-2, with D hard to call. V lost 0 bases and J lost 5, with 16 bases in between. CDR3 length: 15 amino acids. Germline V gene lookup returns CDR1 GTSNPN and CDR2 SVGIG (reference sequence). CDR3 amino acids: CAWSVGGSEEYGYTF. CDR3 nucleotide sequence: TGTGCCTGGAGTGTAGGTGGCTCGGAAGAATATGGCTACACCTTC. The whole variable domain, filled in from reference TRBV30 and TRBJ1-2, reads SQTIHQWPATLVQPVGSPLSLECTVEGTSNPNLYWYRQAAGRGLQLLFYSVGIGQISSEVPQNLSASRPQDRQFILSSKKLLLSDSGFYLCAWSVGGSEEYGYTFGSGTRLTVV.

On this clone itself: Its ends do not fully match the called genes, so a read error is possible. The CDR3 DNA reads as TGTGCTAGCAGGAGGGACCTCAGCACAGATACGCAGTATTTT. Encoded protein: CASRRDLSTDTQYF. The rearrangement joins TRBV7-7 to TRBJ2-3, with D possibly being TRBD2 (6 bases). This CDR3 contains 14 residues. Germline V CDR1 and CDR2: SSHAT, FNYEAQ (reference sequence).

This clone has just a few counts. This sequence joins TRBV5-1 and TRBJ2-6; 10 bases fit TRBD2. Germline lookup yields CDR1 SGHRS and CDR2 YFSETQ. J gave up 3 bases and V 4 bases, and 13 bases lay outside the gene matches. The CDR3 is 19 residues long. CDR3 region: CASSPSGSGGVGGANVLTF. CDR3 DNA: TGCGCCAGCAGCCCGTCGGGAAGCGGGGGGGTTGGTGGGGCCAACGTCCTGACTTTC.

V and J are TRBV30 and TRBJ1-6, with a possible D match to TRBD1 (6 bases). V was trimmed by 0 bases and J by 0 bases, leaving 12 bases between them. Germline CDR1 is GTSNPN and CDR2 is SVGIG (reference sequence). The CDR3 totals 17 residues. The chain's CDR3 is CAWSVDRTGSYNSPLHF. The CDR3 bases are TGTGCCTGGAGTGTTGACAGGACGGGCTCCTATAATTCACCCCTCCACTTT.

This sequence joins TRBV5-4 and TRBJ2-1; a weak D match, TRBD1 (5 bases). The germline CDR1 and CDR2 sequences are SGHNT and YYREEE (reference sequence). The length of the CDR3 is 13 residues. Trimming removed 0 bases from V and 8 bases from J, with 9 bases in between. DNA for the CDR3: TGTGCCAGCAGCTTGGGGCTACAGGATGAGCAGTTCTTC. Translated, it gives CASSLGLQDEQFF.